What follows are 6 T cell receptor beta chains derived from one specimen sequenced in a study of beta chain features in type 1 diabetes. Expressed TCRB transcripts were sequenced, since all the RNA that had been isolated was reverse transcribed. Clones were sequenced by immunoSEQ multiplex PCR, and TCRdb holds only the in-frame ones, with some missing. The table has a few hundred thousand clones, 14% to 15% seen once. Antigen specificity for these receptors is unknown. Study-level findings and limits: In all four CD4+ subsets, TCRB CDR3 length was significantly, moderately reduced in type 1 diabetes.

Specimen: naive CD4+ T cells from blood. The receptors were sampled from a man aged 18 to 30 with type 1 diabetes.

This clone has only a few counts. The V gene is TRBV28, the J gene TRBJ2-5; 8 positions match TRBD1. Germline trimming cut 4 bases from V and 1 base from J; bases unmatched to any gene: 17. The germline gives CDR1 MDHEN, CDR2 SYDVKM. This CDR3 contains 19 residues. CDR3 sequence reads: CASSSGQGGRRGSQETQYF. In DNA form, the CDR3 reads TGTGCCAGCAGTTCTGGACAGGGAGGTCGCCGGGGTTCCCAAGAGACCCAGTACTTC.

Of note for this clone: Other DNA sequences in this sample translate to the same CDR3. The rearrangement joins TRBV28 to TRBJ2-3; TRBD2 is a possible D gene (6 bases). The CDR3 sequence is 15 residues long. The V gene lost 2 bases and the J gene lost 1 base, with 10 bases spanning the gap. Per germline, CDR1 MDHEN and CDR2 SYDVKM. CDR3 in DNA: TGTGCCAGCAGTTTAAGGCGGGGAGGCACAGATACGCAGTATTTT. It translates to CASSLRRGGTDTQYF.

The gene calls are TRBV28 and TRBJ2-6, with 7 bases that match TRBD2. The germline gives CDR1 MDHEN, CDR2 SYDVKM. The CDR3 extends over 15 amino acids. With V trimmed by 6 bases and J by 4 bases, 6 bases remained unmatched. This CDR3 is CASRTAGTGANVLTF. CDR3 nucleotides: TGTGCCAGCAGGACAGCGGGAACCGGGGCCAACGTCCTGACTTTC.

The V call is TRBV18, the J call TRBJ1-5, with D perhaps TRBD1 (6 bases). Germline CDR1 reads KGHSH; CDR2 reads LQKENI. V lost 3 bases to trimming and J lost 5 bases, with 14 bases between them. CDR3 length: 15 residues. CDR3 nucleotide sequence: TGTGCCAGCTCACCGACCGGGACAAGAGATCAGCCCCAGCATTTT. Its translation is CASSPTGTRDQPQHF.

The CDR3 DNA reads TGCAGCGGGGGAGGAGGGGTTCAGTACGAGCAGTACTTC. Its protein product is CSGGGGVQYEQYF. The gene calls are TRBV29-1 and TRBJ2-7; perhaps TRBD2 as D (6 bases). In germline, CDR1 is SQVTM, CDR2 ANQGSEA. Trimming took off 7 bases at V and 4 bases at J, with 17 bases between the two ends. The CDR3 runs to 13 residues.

The chain employs TRBV18 and TRBJ1-6, with D unclear. The CDR3 length is 14 residues. Per the germline V gene, CDR1 is KGHSH and CDR2 is LQKENI. V lost 3 bases to trimming and J lost 10 bases, with 13 bases between them. The CDR3 region has the DNA TGTGCCAGCTCACCCCCTGGGAGACACTCACCCCTCCACTTT. Protein: CASSPPGRHSPLHF.